These 22 T cell receptor beta chains were all obtained from the same sample, sequenced in a study of T cell responses to AZD1222 COVID-19 vaccine. Assay: immunoSEQ multiplex PCR; the TCRdb copy retains only in-frame clones and omits some. This table holds around 130,000 clones, about 90% found once. Sequencing was performed on peripheral blood, taken on day 0 of AZD1222 vaccination. The receptors originated from an adult in good health.

This clone was counted between two and nine times. V is TRBV21-1 and J is TRBJ2-7. TRBV21-1 is classified as a pseudogene. This CDR3 has 13 residues. As DNA, the CDR3 is TGTGCCAGCACTGGGGAAAGGGACTACGAGCAGTACTTC. This encodes CASTGERDYEQYF.

This clone has a handful of counts. The chain couples TRBV19 to TRBJ2-7; 8 bases line up with TRBD2. The CDR3 has 18 residues. Germline-derived CDR1 and CDR2 are LNHDA and SQIVND (reference sequence). V lost 1 base and J lost 0; bases outside the gene matches: 11. The chain's CDR3 is CASSIGLSAGVISYEQYF. The CDR3, as DNA: TGTGCCAGTAGTATAGGATTATCAGCGGGAGTAATCTCCTACGAGCAGTACTTC.

This clone has a single count. The CDR3 spells CASSLDSGQPQHF. The CDR3 DNA sequence: TGTGCCAGCAGCTTAGATAGTGGTCAGCCCCAGCATTTT. V is TRBV11-2 and J is TRBJ1-5, with D hard to call. Trimming pared 0 bases from V and 6 bases from J, leaving 6 bases between. Germline CDR1 reads SGHAT; CDR2 reads FQNNGV. This CDR3 has 13 amino acids.

The chain carries TRBV19 and TRBJ1-2; 7 positions match TRBD1. Losses at the gene ends were 0 bases for V and 5 bases for J; bases not matched to a gene: 6. The CDR3 has 15 amino acids. Germline V gives CDR1 LNHDA, CDR2 SQIVND (reference sequence). The CDR3 DNA reads TGTGCCAGTAGTATAGACCGGGACAGTCGATATGGCTACACCTTC. It is translated as CASSIDRDSRYGYTF.

There are a few counts of this clone. The chain recombines TRBV9 with TRBJ1-1; 7 bases map to TRBD1. The length of the CDR3 is 14 residues. Germline CDR1 is SGDLS and CDR2 is YYNGEE. J was trimmed by 1 base and V by 4 bases; bases with no gene match: 4. The CDR3 bases are TGTGCCAGCAGCACCAGGACAGGGAACACTGAAGCTTTCTTT. Protein: CASSTRTGNTEAFF. Filled out from reference TRBV9 and TRBJ1-1, the complete variable domain reads DSGVTQTPKHLITATGQRVTLRCSPRSGDLSVYWYQQSLDQGLQFLIQYYNGEERAKGNILERFSAQQFPDLHSELNLSSLELGDSALYFCASSTRTGNTEAFFGQGTRLTVV.

V and J are TRBV24-1 and TRBJ1-4; TRBD1 is a possible D gene (5 bases). This CDR3 is 16 amino acids long. V lost 1 base and J 5 bases, leaving 13 bases between the germline ends. Germline CDR1 is KGHDR and CDR2 is SFDVKD. This CDR3 reads CATSDFIKGINEKLFF. The CDR3 nucleotides read TGTGCCACCAGTGATTTTATCAAGGGGATCAATGAAAAACTGTTTTTT.

The chain has TRBV5-1 and TRBJ2-2; no reliable D call. The ends were cut back, 4 bases at V and 1 base at J, with 11 bases in the middle. Germline V CDR1 and CDR2: SGHRS, YFSETQ. CDR3 length: 15 residues. CDR3 region: CASSPLVGNTGELFF. Here the CDR3 DNA reads TGCGCCAGCAGCCCGCTTGTAGGGAACACCGGGGAGCTGTTTTTT.

The J gene is TRBJ1-3, the V gene TRBV7-2; TRBD1 matches at 7 bases. This CDR3 has 17 residues. Germline CDR1 and CDR2: SGHTA and FQGNSA. V dropped 1 base and J dropped 1; count of bases not matched to a gene: 7. The CDR3 DNA follows: TGTGCCAGCAGCTTAGAGGCGGGCAGGGGGTCTGGAAACACCATATATTTT. Amino acids: CASSLEAGRGSGNTIYF.

The J gene is TRBJ1-2, the V gene TRBV27; no reliable D call. The CDR3 spans 11 residues. The V end was cut by 3 bases, the J end by 7 bases, with 6 bases between. The germline CDR1 and CDR2 sequences are MNHEY and SMNVEV (reference sequence). DNA of the CDR3: TGTGCCAGCAGTTTTCAGGTTGGCTACACCTTC. Translation gives CASSFQVGYTF.

The J gene is TRBJ2-7, the V gene TRBV2; 7 positions match TRBD2. This CDR3 contains 16 residues. V was clipped by 6 bases and J by 0 bases; unmatched bases: 11. Germline loops: CDR1 SNHLY, CDR2 FYNNEI. The CDR3 loop reads CASSDLSGPSSYEQYF. The CDR3, as DNA: TGTGCCAGCAGCGACCTTAGCGGGCCTAGCTCCTACGAGCAGTACTTC.

CDR3 DNA: TGCGCCAGCAGCTTGGGCTCCCAGACCCGAGAGACCCAGTACTTC. Amino acid sequence: CASSLGSQTRETQYF. V gene TRBV5-1 combines with J gene TRBJ2-5; D not certain. The CDR3 loop spans 15 amino acids. Trimming took off 0 bases at V and 4 bases at J, with 13 bases between the two ends. The germline gives CDR1 SGHRS, CDR2 YFSETQ.

Note on this clone: At one end the junction does not follow the germline gene, possibly because of a read error. The same CDR3 also results from other DNA sequences found in this sample. The chain carries TRBV9 and TRBJ1-6; D uncertain. The CDR3 extends over 13 amino acids. Per the germline V gene, CDR1 is SGDLS and CDR2 is YYNGEE. CDR3 in DNA: TGTGCCAGTAGCGTAGAGGTAAATTCACCCCTCCACTTT. It is translated as CASSVEVNSPLHF.

J is TRBJ2-7 and V is TRBV28; perhaps TRBD2 as D (5 bases). The CDR3 totals 15 residues. Trimming removed 7 bases from V and 2 bases from J, with 18 bases in between. CDR1 and CDR2 from the germline V gene are MDHEN and SYDVKM. The CDR3 region has the DNA TGTGCCAGCAAGTCCCGGGCGGGTGTCACCTACGAGCAGTACTTC. As protein: CASKSRAGVTYEQYF.

The chain carries TRBV7-2 and TRBJ2-2, with 7 bases matching TRBD1. The CDR3 sequence is 14 residues long. Germline CDR1 and CDR2: SGHTA and FQGNSA. Unmatched junction bases numbered 6, after V lost 5 bases and J lost 6 bases. Here the CDR3 reads CASSRDSWSGELFF. The DNA for the CDR3 is TGTGCCAGCAGCCGGGACAGTTGGTCCGGGGAGCTGTTTTTT.

CDR3 in amino acids: CASSLAGQVRYGYTF. The CDR3 nucleotides are TGTGCCAGTAGTCTTGCGGGACAGGTGCGCTATGGCTACACCTTC. The V and J genes are TRBV19 and TRBJ1-2; 8 bases align to TRBD1. The germline V gene has CDR1 LNHDA and CDR2 SQIVND (reference sequence). V dropped 5 bases and J dropped 4; count of bases not matched to a gene: 9. There are 15 residues in the CDR3.

The sample holds a few counts of this clone. The chain joins TRBV5-1 to TRBJ1-3, with 8 nucleotides matching TRBD1. This CDR3 is 17 amino acids long. Looked up from germline, CDR1 is SGHRS and CDR2 is YFSETQ. V lost 0 bases, J lost 0 bases, and 5 bases stayed unmatched. Here the CDR3 DNA reads TGCGCCAGCAGCTTGGGGGCAGGGGGCAACTCTGGAAACACCATATATTTT. This codes for CASSLGAGGNSGNTIYF.

The chain recombines TRBV2 with TRBJ1-2, with a weak D call TRBD1 (6 bases). The CDR3 runs 14 residues. CDR1 and CDR2 from the germline V gene are SNHLY and FYNNEI. Trimming left V 3 bases short and J 3 bases short, with 11 bases between. CDR3 region: CASSDWGADYGYTF. The CDR3 nucleotides are TGTGCCAGCAGTGATTGGGGGGCAGACTATGGCTACACCTTC.

The rearrangement uses TRBV18 and TRBJ2-7; D remains ambiguous. Germline-derived CDR1 and CDR2 are KGHSH and LQKENI. The CDR3 is made up of 12 amino acids. Trimming took 6 bases from V and 4 from J, leaving 10 bases between them. This CDR3 is CASSNQDYEQYF. The CDR3 bases are TGTGCCAGCTCGAACCAAGATTACGAGCAGTACTTC. Variable domain in full (rest from reference TRBV18 and TRBJ2-7): NAGVMQNPRHLVRRRGQEARLRCSPMKGHSHVYWYRQLPEEGLKFMVYLQKENIIDESGMPKERFSAEFPKEGPSILRIQQVVRGDSAAYFCASSNQDYEQYFGPGTRLTVT.

The gene calls are TRBV14 and TRBJ2-1; a weak D match, TRBD1 (5 bases). The V end was cut by 5 bases, the J end by 0 bases, with 11 bases between. Germline CDR1 SGHDN, CDR2 FVKESK. The CDR3 covers 15 residues. The CDR3 coding sequence is TGTGCCAGCAGCTTTAGACAGAGCTCCTACAATGAGCAGTTCTTC. Its protein is CASSFRQSSYNEQFF.

The rearrangement joins TRBV5-1 to TRBJ1-1; D might be TRBD1 (5 bases). Deletions cut 0 bases from V and 0 bases from J, with 12 bases between. The CDR3 sequence is 16 residues long. CDR1 and CDR2 (germline): SGHRS, YFSETQ. The CDR3 protein is CASSLAGWGVNTEAFF. The CDR3 nucleotides read TGCGCCAGCAGCTTGGCAGGGTGGGGGGTGAACACTGAAGCTTTCTTT.

This chain uses TRBV28 with TRBJ1-2; D ambiguous. Trimming pared 7 bases from V and 3 bases from J, leaving 12 bases between. Germline CDR1 and CDR2: MDHEN and SYDVKM. This CDR3 spans 13 amino acids. The CDR3 coding sequence is TGTGCCAGCATTGGGCAGACCTACTATGGCTACACCTTC. It codes for CASIGQTYYGYTF.

The rearrangement links TRBV5-1 to TRBJ2-7; 7 bases line up with TRBD1. The germline gives CDR1 SGHRS, CDR2 YFSETQ. Losses at the gene ends were 4 bases for V and 0 bases for J; bases not matched to a gene: 1. The CDR3 has 13 amino acids. The CDR3 here is CASSRTGSYEQYF. DNA for the CDR3: TGCGCCAGCAGCCGGACAGGCTCCTACGAGCAGTACTTC.